Listed below are T cell receptor beta chains from one sample, sequenced in a study of T cell repertoires in cytomegalovirus infection. These receptors' antigens are unknown. TCRdb itself ran the reads through MiXCR, one entry per CDR3 protein. The sample shows 650,000 to 900,000 distinct CDR3 sequences, 29% of them seen only once. Material: cultured CD8+ T cells from PBMCs, obtained from culture after CMV antigen stimulation. All receptors derive from a human donor in good health (CMV status not recorded). Some clones in this sample may be carry-over from other donors' samples. The CDR3 runs from the conserved cysteine through the conserved F or W. Each record gives: V gene, clone size, D gene, J gene, CDR3 length, CDR3 protein, CDR3 DNA. The D gene is left open where the match is weak. Some rows have no size entry. The others give once, few or many, or a class for an expanded clone.

TRBV24-1	.	.	TRBJ1-1	16	CATSDFRGQEDTEAFF	TGTGCCACCAGTGATTTCCGGGGGCAGGAGGACACTGAAGCTTTCTTT
TRBV19	few	.	TRBJ2-1	11	CASTASNEQFF	TGTGCCAGTACCGCAAGTAATGAGCAGTTCTTC
TRBV6-6	.	.	TRBJ1-3	17	CASSYRPDSALGNTIYF	TGTGCCAGCAGTTACCGGCCCGACAGTGCGCTTGGAAACACCATATATTTT
TRBV5-8	few	.	TRBJ2-7	14	CASSTRQGSYEQYF	TGTGCCAGCAGCACCAGACAAGGCAGCTACGAGCAGTACTTC
TRBV20-1	few	.	TRBJ1-1	15	CSARGDRQLRTEAFF	TGCAGTGCTAGAGGCGACAGGCAGCTGAGGACTGAAGCTTTCTTT
TRBV28	.	TRBD1	TRBJ2-3	18	CASSLLARGTGGLDTQYF	TGTGCCAGCAGTTTATTGGCACGAGGGACAGGGGGCTTAGATACGCAGTATTTT
TRBV6-1	few	.	TRBJ1-3	14	CASSPERGGNTIYF	TGTGCCAGCAGCCCCGAAAGGGGCGGAAACACCATATATTTT
TRBV7-9	many	.	TRBJ2-5	15	CASSPPMGIQETQYF	TGTGCCAGCAGCCCCCCGATGGGGATACAAGAGACCCAGTACTTC
TRBV27	few	TRBD1	TRBJ1-2	15	CASSFTTGGAFGYTF	TGTGCCAGCAGTTTTACAACAGGGGGCGCCTTTGGCTACACCTTC
TRBV2	.	TRBD2	TRBJ2-5	14	CASRGTSDQETQYF	TGTGCCAGCAGAGGGACTAGCGACCAAGAGACCCAGTACTTC
TRBV7-6	few	.	TRBJ2-5	15	CASSLGGRFQETQYF	TGTGCCAGCAGCTTAGGCGGACGGTTCCAAGAGACCCAGTACTTC
TRBV15	.	.	TRBJ1-6	15	CATSRSGGRGSPLHF	TGTGCCACCAGCAGATCGGGAGGACGGGGTTCACCCCTCCACTTT
TRBV20-1	.	.	TRBJ1-2	14	CSARDIGQDYGYTF	TGCAGTGCTAGAGATATAGGGCAGGACTATGGCTACACCTTC
TRBV28	few	TRBD1	TRBJ2-1	14	CASSWDRLYNEQFF	TGTGCCAGCAGTTGGGACAGGTTGTACAATGAGCAGTTCTTC
TRBV6-1	.	.	TRBJ1-2	15	CASISPTGTDYGYTF	TGTGCCAGCATATCCCCGACCGGGACGGACTATGGCTACACCTTC
TRBV7-9	few	.	TRBJ1-1	16	CASSSIGGSRDTEAFF	TGTGCCAGCAGCTCGATCGGGGGGTCGAGGGACACTGAAGCTTTCTTT
TRBV7-2	many	.	TRBJ1-5	15	CASSPMGTRNQPQHF	TGTGCCAGCAGCCCAATGGGGACGAGGAATCAGCCCCAGCATTTT
TRBV12-3/TRBV12-4	many	.	TRBJ1-5	16	CASSLQREDSNQPQHF	TGTGCCAGCAGCCTTCAGAGGGAGGATAGCAATCAGCCCCAGCATTTT
TRBV11-1	.	.	TRBJ2-3	14	CASSWGAGTDTQYF	TGTGCCAGCAGCTGGGGGGCGGGAACAGATACGCAGTATTTT
TRBV7-2	few	.	TRBJ2-1	11	CASSLHGEQFF	TGTGCCAGCAGCCTGCACGGTGAGCAGTTCTTC
TRBV6-6	few	.	TRBJ1-1	10	CASSHGIGFF	TGTGCCAGCAGCCACGGCATAGGTTTCTTT
TRBV28	.	.	TRBJ2-2	13	CASRAGITGELFF	TGTGCCAGCAGGGCCGGAATCACCGGGGAGCTGTTTTTT
TRBV12-3/TRBV12-4	few	TRBD1	TRBJ2-1	15	CASRQTGTGVYEQFF	TGTGCCAGCAGGCAAACCGGGACAGGGGTCTATGAGCAGTTCTTC
TRBV12-3/TRBV12-4	few	.	TRBJ1-1	17	CASSFTFAGTYLTEAFF	TGTGCCAGCAGCTTTACTTTCGCGGGGACGTATCTCACTGAAGCTTTCTTT
TRBV20-1	.	.	TRBJ1-3	15	CSARGPVLSGNTIYF	TGCAGTGCTAGAGGCCCAGTCCTCTCTGGAAACACCATATATTTT
TRBV6-6	.	TRBD1	TRBJ2-7	13	CASTTGATYEQYF	TGTGCCAGCACCACAGGGGCAACCTACGAGCAGTACTTC
TRBV6-6	.	.	TRBJ2-3	18	CASSPWAGGWQTTDTQYF	TGTGCCAGCAGTCCATGGGCTGGTGGATGGCAGACCACAGATACGCAGTATTTT
TRBV2	.	.	TRBJ2-3	13	CASSLLDTDTQYF	TGTGCCAGCAGCCTACTGGATACAGATACGCAGTATTTT
TRBV7-4	.	.	TRBJ2-7	11	CASSRGTEQYF	TGTGCCAGCAGCCGAGGGACCGAGCAGTACTTC
TRBV5-6	few	TRBD1	TRBJ2-2	16	CASSRTGRRYTGELFF	TGTGCCAGCAGCCGGACAGGGCGCCGGTACACCGGGGAGCTGTTTTTT
TRBV11-3	.	.	TRBJ1-1	15	CASSQNRVPGAEAFF	TGTGCCAGCAGCCAGAACCGGGTTCCAGGGGCTGAAGCTTTCTTT
TRBV4-1	few	.	TRBJ1-5	13	CASSQVGGQPQHF	TGCGCCAGCAGCCAAGTAGGTGGGCAGCCCCAGCATTTT
TRBV12-3/TRBV12-4	few	.	TRBJ2-7	13	CASSLARGGEQYF	TGTGCCAGCAGTTTAGCTCGAGGGGGAGAGCAGTACTTC
TRBV6-6	few	TRBD2	TRBJ2-1	16	CASSYSQRGGHNEQFF	TGTGCCAGCAGTTACTCTCAACGGGGGGGCCACAATGAGCAGTTCTTC
TRBV12-3/TRBV12-4	.	TRBD1	TRBJ1-2	17	CASSFTTGTGGISGYTF	TGTGCCAGCAGTTTCACCACCGGGACAGGGGGCATCTCTGGCTACACCTTC
TRBV7-6	few	.	TRBJ2-5	14	CASSEEIRQETQYF	TGTGCCAGCAGCGAAGAGATACGGCAAGAGACCCAGTACTTC
TRBV6-2/TRBV6-3	.	.	TRBJ2-2	15	CASSYLALNTGELFF	TGTGCCAGCAGTTACTTAGCATTGAACACCGGGGAGCTGTTTTTT
TRBV25-1	once	.	TRBJ2-5	14	CASSAHRVQETQYF	TGTGCCAGCAGTGCGCACAGGGTCCAAGAGACCCAGTACTTC
TRBV7-2	many	.	TRBJ1-2	14	CASLQILPAYGYTF	TGTGCCAGCCTCCAAATCCTACCGGCCTATGGCTACACCTTC
TRBV13	.	.	TRBJ2-2	13	CASHQWASGELFF	TGTGCCAGCCATCAGTGGGCGTCCGGGGAGCTGTTTTTT
TRBV2	.	.	TRBJ1-2	14	CASTPPARGHGYTF	TGTGCCAGCACCCCCCCGGCCAGGGGACATGGCTACACCTTC
TRBV7-9	.	.	TRBJ2-7	14	CASSLVGQQYEQYF	TGTGCCAGCAGCTTAGTTGGACAGCAATACGAGCAGTACTTC
TRBV7-9	.	.	TRBJ1-1	12	CASSSALPGAFF	TGTGCCAGCAGCTCCGCTTTGCCCGGGGCTTTCTTT
TRBV6-2/TRBV6-3	.	.	TRBJ1-1	12	CASSSQWTEAFF	TGTGCCAGCAGTTCTCAGTGGACTGAAGCTTTCTTT
TRBV7-6	many	.	TRBJ2-1	16	CASSLGQGSSYNEQFF	TGTGCCAGCAGCTTAGGTCAGGGGAGCTCCTACAATGAGCAGTTCTTC
TRBV7-2	many	.	TRBJ2-1	15	CASSFLESSYNEQFF	TGTGCCAGCAGCTTTCTAGAAAGCTCCTACAATGAGCAGTTCTTC
TRBV7-6	.	.	TRBJ1-1	11	CASSQQGLTFF	TGTGCCAGCAGCCAGCAGGGTCTCACTTTCTTT
TRBV12-3/TRBV12-4	few	TRBD1	TRBJ2-2	15	CASSSGTGDPGELFF	TGTGCCAGCAGTTCCGGGACAGGGGACCCCGGGGAGCTGTTTTTT